This paragraph covers one TCR beta chain sequence. Other nucleotide sequences in the sample specify the same CDR3. Looked up from germline, CDR1 is LNHDA and CDR2 is SQIVND (reference sequence). The length of the CDR3 is 13 residues. Trimming cost V 5 bases and J 4 bases, with 11 bases left between them. This entry comes from a study of blood T cell repertoires in COVID-19. Across the study: The United States, Italy and Spain supplied acute and convalescent COVID-19 samples.

Per the authors' pipeline: Reference gene primer amplification gave estimated nucleated cell counts. Method: immunoSEQ multiplex PCR; TCRdb's copy keeps in-frame clones and lacks some. V and J calls and clone size are copied from that table; D and trimming were computed from the DNA. The repertoire holds roughly 200,000 clones, with 65% to 85% as singletons. The rearrangement joins TRBV19 to TRBJ1-1; a possible D gene is TRBD1 (5 bases). The sequenced material came from peripheral blood. The receptor was derived from a man aged 50 or older with active or convalescent COVID-19. The CDR3 sequence: CASSSQGSTEAFF. CDR3 coding DNA: TGTGCCAGTAGTTCCCAGGGTAGCACTGAAGCTTTCTTT.